This entry features one T cell receptor (beta chain) sequence. The data originate from a study of T cells in Graves' hyperthyroidism and ophthalmopathy. Overall study: At initial diagnosis, before any treatment had begun, peripheral blood was obtained.

The germline gives CDR1 SNHLY, CDR2 FYNNEI. V was pared by 6 bases and J by 4 bases, with 12 bases between. The CDR3 sequence is 13 residues long. The source material, RNA transcripts, was used to amplify TCR beta CDR3 regions. A set of HTBI primers served as the primers for a first-round RT-PCR of the TCR CDR3. TCRdb processed the multiplex PCR reads anew with MiXCR; each CDR3 protein has one entry. The repertoire holds 530,000 or so distinct CDR3 sequences, with roughly a sixth as singletons. Lactation, pregnancy, other autoimmune disease or uncontrolled infection excluded patients. Used for diagnoses were clinical symptoms, serum thyroxine and TRAb, thyroid ultrasound and orbital computed tomography.

The sample comprised blood. The J gene is TRBJ1-1, the V gene TRBV2, with D uncertain. The sequence was obtained from a woman younger than 35 with Graves' ophthalmopathy. The CDR3 spells CASRGQSSTEAFF. DNA for the CDR3: TGTGCCAGCAGGGGTCAAAGCTCCACTGAAGCTTTCTTT.